This TCR beta chain was sequenced during a study of cytomegalovirus exposure and HLA in healthy donors. PCR primers comprised 60 Vbeta and 13 Jbeta primers. Libraries were prepared by immunoSEQ multiplex PCR; TCRdb keeps only in-frame clonotypes and omits some of them. The sample yields about 170,000 clones, around 78% seen once. Trimming took 2 bases from V and 5 from J, leaving 7 bases between them. The CDR3 runs 12 residues. Germline CDR1 SGHDT, CDR2 YYEEEE. The rearrangement uses TRBV5-6 and TRBJ2-5; tentative D call: TRBD2 (5 bases). The source material was PBMCs. This TCR was sampled from a female donor in good health and CMV-seronegative. CDR3 protein: CASSFGGETQYF. The CDR3 nucleotides are TGTGCCAGCAGCTTCGGCGGGGAGACCCAGTACTTC.